This TCR beta chain was identified in a study of T cell responses to AZD1222 COVID-19 vaccine. The protocol was immunoSEQ multiplex PCR, while the TCRdb copy is restricted to in-frame clones and leaves out a portion. This sample has some 96,000 clones, with approximately 90% found just once. Trimming removed 2 bases from V and 8 bases from J, with 12 bases in between. The CDR3 runs to 13 residues. The chain carries TRBV12-3 or TRBV12-4 and TRBJ1-2; D not resolved. The sequence was collected from an adult in good health. The sequenced sample was peripheral blood, obtained on day 0 of AZD1222 vaccination. The CDR3 sequence: CASSLKDVMGYTF. In DNA form, the CDR3 reads TGTGCCAGCAGTTTAAAGGACGTCATGGGCTACACCTTC.